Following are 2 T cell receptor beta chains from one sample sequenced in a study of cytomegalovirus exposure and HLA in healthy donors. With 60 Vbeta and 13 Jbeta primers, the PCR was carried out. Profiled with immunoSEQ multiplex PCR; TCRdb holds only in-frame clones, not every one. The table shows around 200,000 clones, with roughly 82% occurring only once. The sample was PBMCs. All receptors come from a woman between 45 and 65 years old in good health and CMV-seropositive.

DNA of the CDR3: TGTGCCAGCAGCTTTAGACAGGGCTATGGCTACACCTTC. Its translation: CASSFRQGYGYTF. This chain connects TRBV5-5 to TRBJ1-2; 7 bases are shared with TRBD1. V shed 2 bases and J 4 bases; nucleotides not matched to a gene: 2. The CDR3 has 13 residues. The germline gives CDR1 SGHKS, CDR2 YYEKEE (reference sequence).

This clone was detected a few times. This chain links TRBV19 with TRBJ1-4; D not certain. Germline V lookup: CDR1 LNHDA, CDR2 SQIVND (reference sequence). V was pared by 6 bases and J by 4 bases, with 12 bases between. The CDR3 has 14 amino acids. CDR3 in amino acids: CASSPRGYNEKLFF. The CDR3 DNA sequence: TGTGCCAGTAGCCCCCGGGGTTATAATGAAAAACTGTTTTTT. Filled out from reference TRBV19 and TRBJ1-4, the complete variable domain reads DGGITQSPKYLFRKEGQNVTLSCEQNLNHDAMYWYRQDPGQGLRLIYYSQIVNDFQKGDIAEGYSVSREKKESFPLTVTSAQKNPTAFYLCASSPRGYNEKLFFGSGTQLSVL.